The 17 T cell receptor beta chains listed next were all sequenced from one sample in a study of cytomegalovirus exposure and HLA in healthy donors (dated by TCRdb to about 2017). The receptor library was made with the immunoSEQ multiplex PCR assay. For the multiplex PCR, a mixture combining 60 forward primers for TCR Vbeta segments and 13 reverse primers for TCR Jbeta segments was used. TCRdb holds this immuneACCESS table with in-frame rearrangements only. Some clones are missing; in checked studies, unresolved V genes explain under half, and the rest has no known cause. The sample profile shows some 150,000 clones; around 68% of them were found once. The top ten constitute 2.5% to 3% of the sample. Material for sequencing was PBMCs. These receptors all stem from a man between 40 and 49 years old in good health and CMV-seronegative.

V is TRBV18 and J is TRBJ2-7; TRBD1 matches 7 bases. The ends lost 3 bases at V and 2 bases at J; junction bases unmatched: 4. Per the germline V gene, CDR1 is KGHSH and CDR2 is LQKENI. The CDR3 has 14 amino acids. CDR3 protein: CASSPKQGPYEQYF. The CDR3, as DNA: TGTGCCAGCTCACCGAAACAGGGGCCCTACGAGCAGTACTTC.

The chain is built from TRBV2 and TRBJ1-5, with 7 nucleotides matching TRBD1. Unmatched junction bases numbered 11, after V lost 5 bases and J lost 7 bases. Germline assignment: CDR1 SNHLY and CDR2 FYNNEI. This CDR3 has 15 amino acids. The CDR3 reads CASSSFDRVGQPQHF. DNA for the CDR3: TGTGCCAGCAGTTCCTTTGACAGGGTCGGACAGCCCCAGCATTTT.

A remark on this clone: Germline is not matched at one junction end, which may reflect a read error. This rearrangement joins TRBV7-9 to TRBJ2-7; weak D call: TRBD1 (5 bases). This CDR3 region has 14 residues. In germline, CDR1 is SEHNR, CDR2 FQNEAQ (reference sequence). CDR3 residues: CSSSYATASYEQYF. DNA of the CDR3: TGTTCCAGCAGCTACGCGACAGCTTCCTACGAGCAGTACTTC. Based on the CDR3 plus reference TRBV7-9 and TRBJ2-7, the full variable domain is DTGVSQNPRHKITKRGQNVTFRCDPISEHNRLYWYRQTLGQGPEFLTYFQNEAQLEKSRLLSDRFSAERPKGSFSTLEIQRTEQGDSAMYLCSSSYATASYEQYFGPGTRLTVT.

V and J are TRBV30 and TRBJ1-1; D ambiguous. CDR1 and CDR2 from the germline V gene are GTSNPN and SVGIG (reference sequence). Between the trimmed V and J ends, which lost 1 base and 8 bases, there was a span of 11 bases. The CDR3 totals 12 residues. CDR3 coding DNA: TGTGCCTGGAGTGAAAAACCGACAGAAGCTTTCTTT. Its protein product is CAWSEKPTEAFF.

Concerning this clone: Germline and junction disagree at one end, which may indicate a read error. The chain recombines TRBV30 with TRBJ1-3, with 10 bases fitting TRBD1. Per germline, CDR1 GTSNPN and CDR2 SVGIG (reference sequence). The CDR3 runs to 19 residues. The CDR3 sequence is CAWGLGRVFGTGAGNAIYF. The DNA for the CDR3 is TGTGCCTGGGGACTAGGGAGGGTTTTTGGGACAGGGGCTGGAAACGCCATATATTTT.

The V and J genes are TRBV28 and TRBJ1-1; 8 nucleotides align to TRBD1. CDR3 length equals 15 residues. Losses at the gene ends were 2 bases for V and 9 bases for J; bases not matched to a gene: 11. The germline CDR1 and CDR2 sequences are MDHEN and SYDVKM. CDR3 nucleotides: TGTGCCAGCAGTTTAGCGGGTGGGCAGGGGGCAAAAGCTTTCTTT. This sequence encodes CASSLAGGQGAKAFF.

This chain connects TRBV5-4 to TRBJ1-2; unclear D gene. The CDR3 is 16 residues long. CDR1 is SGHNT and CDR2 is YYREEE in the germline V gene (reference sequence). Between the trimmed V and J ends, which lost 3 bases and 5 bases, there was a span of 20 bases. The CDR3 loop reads CASSSLLGWGGYGYTF. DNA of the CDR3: TGTGCCAGCAGCTCCTTACTGGGCTGGGGAGGGTATGGCTACACCTTC.

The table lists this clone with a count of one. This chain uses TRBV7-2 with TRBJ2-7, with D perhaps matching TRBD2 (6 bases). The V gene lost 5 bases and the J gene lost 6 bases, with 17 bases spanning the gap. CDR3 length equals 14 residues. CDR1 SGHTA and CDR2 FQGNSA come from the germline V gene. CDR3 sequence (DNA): TGTGCCAGCAGCCATTTGACTAGAACAGGCGAGCAGTACTTC. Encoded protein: CASSHLTRTGEQYF. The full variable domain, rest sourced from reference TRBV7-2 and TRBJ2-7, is GAGVSQSPSNKVTEKGKDVELRCDPISGHTALYWYRQSLGQGLEFLIYFQGNSAPDKSGLPSDRFSAERTGGSVSTLTIQRTQQEDSAVYLCASSHLTRTGEQYFGPGTRLTVT.

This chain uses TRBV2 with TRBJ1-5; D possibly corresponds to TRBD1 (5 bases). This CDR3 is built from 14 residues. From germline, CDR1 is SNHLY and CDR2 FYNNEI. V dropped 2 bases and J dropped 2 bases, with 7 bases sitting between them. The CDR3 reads CASSEMTGNQPQHF. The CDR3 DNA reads TGTGCCAGCAGTGAAATGACAGGCAATCAGCCCCAGCATTTT. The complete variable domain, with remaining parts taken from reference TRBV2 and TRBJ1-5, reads EPEVTQTPSHQVTQMGQEVILRCVPISNHLYFYWYRQILGQKVEFLVSFYNNEISEKSEIFDDQFSVERPDGSNFTLKIRSTKLEDSAMYFCASSEMTGNQPQHFGDGTRLSIL.

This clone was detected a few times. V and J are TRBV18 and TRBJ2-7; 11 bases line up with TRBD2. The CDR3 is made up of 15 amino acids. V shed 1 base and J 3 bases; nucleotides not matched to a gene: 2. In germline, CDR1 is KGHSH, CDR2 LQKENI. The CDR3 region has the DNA TGTGCCAGCTCACCACTAACTAGCGGGGGCTACGAGCAGTACTTC. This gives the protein CASSPLTSGGYEQYF.

The CDR3 sequence: CASSLGYRTEAFF. The CDR3 DNA reads as TGTGCCAGCAGCTTAGGGTACAGAACTGAAGCTTTCTTT. This sequence joins TRBV7-2 and TRBJ1-1; D unclear. V was shortened by 1 base and J by 5 bases, with 8 bases between the two germline ends. Germline lookup yields CDR1 SGHTA and CDR2 FQGNSA. The CDR3 spans 13 residues.

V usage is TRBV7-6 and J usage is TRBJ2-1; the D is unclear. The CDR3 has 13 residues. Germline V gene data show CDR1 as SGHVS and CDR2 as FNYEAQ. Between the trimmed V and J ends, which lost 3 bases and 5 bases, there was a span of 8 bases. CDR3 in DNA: TGTGCCAGCAGCTTTGGTCAGAACAATGAGCAGTTCTTC. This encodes CASSFGQNNEQFF.

CDR3 sequence (DNA): TGTGCCAGCAGAGAGACAGGGGCGTTCAACGAGCAGTACTTC. Its protein product is CASRETGAFNEQYF. The chain couples TRBV6-1 to TRBJ2-7; 8 nucleotides line up with TRBD1. V was clipped by 6 bases and J by 5 bases; unmatched bases: 9. The germline V gene has CDR1 MNHNS and CDR2 SASEGT. The CDR3 length is 14 residues.

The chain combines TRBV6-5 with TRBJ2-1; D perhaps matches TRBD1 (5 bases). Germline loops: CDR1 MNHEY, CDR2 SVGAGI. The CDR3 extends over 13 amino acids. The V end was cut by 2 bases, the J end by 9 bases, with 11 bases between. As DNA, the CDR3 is TGTGCCAGCAGTTACGACCCTAGGGGTGAGCAGTTCTTC. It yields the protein CASSYDPRGEQFF.

The CDR3 coding sequence is TGTGCCAGCAGCACCCTCAAAACCGGGACAGCCCCATCACCCCTCCACTTT. The encoded protein is CASSTLKTGTAPSPLHF. This chain connects TRBV21-1 to TRBJ1-6; TRBD1 reflects the table's D call only, with no check against the DNA. TRBV21-1 is recorded as a pseudogene. There are 17 residues in the CDR3.

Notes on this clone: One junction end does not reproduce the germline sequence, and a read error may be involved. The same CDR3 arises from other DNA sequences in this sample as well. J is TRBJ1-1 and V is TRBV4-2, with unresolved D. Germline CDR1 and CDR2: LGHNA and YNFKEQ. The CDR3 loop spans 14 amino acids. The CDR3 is CASSQESEWTEAFF. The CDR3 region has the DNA TGTGCCAGCAGCCAAGAATCGGAGTGGACTGAAGCTTTCTTC.

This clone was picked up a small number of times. DNA for the CDR3: TGTGCCAGCAGCTTAGCGCCGGGCGGGGCTGGAAACACCATATATTTT. Translation gives CASSLAPGGAGNTIYF. The V and J genes are TRBV7-2 and TRBJ1-3; the D is unclear. Looked up from germline, CDR1 is SGHTA and CDR2 is FQGNSA. This CDR3 has 16 amino acids. V dropped 0 bases and J dropped 2 bases, with 11 bases sitting between them.